A single sample gave rise to the 16 T cell receptor beta chains below, sequenced in a study of blood T cell repertoires in COVID-19 (dated by TCRdb to between 2020 and 2021). Libraries were built with the immunoSEQ multiplex PCR assay. In its TCRdb copy, this immuneACCESS table keeps in-frame sequences only and misses some clones. Where compared with another copy, unresolved V genes explain less than half of these, and the others have no known cause. A total of 200,000 to 300,000 clones appear in this sample, around 88% of them only once. The leading ten clones occupy about 2.1% of the sample. Sequencing was done on a sample of peripheral blood. These receptors came from a man aged 30-40 years with active or convalescent COVID-19.

The rearrangement links TRBV10-2 to TRBJ2-4; D perhaps matches TRBD1 (6 bases). The germline V and J ends were trimmed by 4 bases and 8 bases, with 9 bases remaining between them. The CDR3 totals 12 residues. Germline CDR1 is WSHSY and CDR2 is SAAADI. Here the CDR3 reads CASSAAGDIQYF. The DNA for the CDR3 is TGCGCCAGCAGTGCAGCAGGGGACATTCAGTACTTC.

The chain couples TRBV21-1 to TRBJ2-7; the table gives TRBD1 as D, unverified against the DNA. TRBV21-1 is termed a pseudogene. This CDR3 has 15 residues. DNA of the CDR3: TGTGCCAGCAGCCCCCGGGACAGGGGCGCCTACGAGCAGTACTTC. Its translation: CASSPRDRGAYEQYF.

The V gene is TRBV21-1, the J gene TRBJ2-7; the table's D call of TRBD1 was not tested on the DNA. TRBV21-1 is a pseudogene segment. The length of the CDR3 is 16 residues. The CDR3, as DNA: TGTGCCAGCAGCAAAGGGGAGGTGACAGGGGATTACGAGCAGTACTTC. This codes for CASSKGEVTGDYEQYF.

This sequence joins TRBV4-1 and TRBJ1-2, with D possibly matching TRBD1 (5 bases). The germline V and J ends were trimmed by 2 bases and 3 bases, with 13 bases remaining between them. This CDR3 has 15 amino acids. Germline lookup yields CDR1 MGHRA and CDR2 YSYEKL. CDR3 loop: CASSQRPGGDYGYTF. The CDR3 nucleotides are TGCGCCAGCAGCCAAAGACCCGGGGGGGACTATGGCTACACCTTC.

The chain employs TRBV6-5 and TRBJ2-7; possible D gene TRBD2, 6 bases. With 1 base removed from V and 1 base from J, the gap between germline ends came to 14 bases. The V gene's germline CDR1 is MNHEY and CDR2 SVGAGI. The CDR3 length is 16 residues. CDR3 nucleotides: TGTGCCAGCAGTTACTTAGGGGACTCTAAATCCTACGAGCAGTACTTC. Translated, it gives CASSYLGDSKSYEQYF.

The V call is TRBV19, the J call TRBJ1-2, with D possibly matching TRBD1 (6 bases). The CDR3 runs 12 residues. The V end was cut by 10 bases, the J end by 8 bases, with 17 bases between. From germline, CDR1 is LNHDA and CDR2 SQIVND (reference sequence). The CDR3 protein is CATQYNRDGYTF. CDR3 coding DNA: TGTGCCACCCAATACAACAGGGACGGCTACACCTTC.

This clone showed up just a few times. V is TRBV9 and J is TRBJ1-1; perhaps TRBD1 as D (6 bases). This CDR3 spans 15 amino acids. Germline loops: CDR1 SGDLS, CDR2 YYNGEE. Between the trimmed V and J ends, which lost 4 bases and 4 bases, there was a span of 17 bases. In DNA form, the CDR3 reads TGTGCCAGCAGCCCCGGTGGGGGCGGGGGCACTGAAGCTTTCTTT. It specifies CASSPGGGGGTEAFF.

This chain joins TRBV30 and TRBJ2-7; possibly TRBD1 for D (6 bases). Germline V gene data show CDR1 as GTSNPN and CDR2 as SVGIG (reference sequence). The CDR3 spans 13 residues. V was pared by 4 bases and J by 0 bases, with 10 bases between. CDR3 nucleotides: TGTGCCTGGAACCGGGACACCTCCTACGAGCAGTACTTC. This sequence encodes CAWNRDTSYEQYF. Together with reference TRBV30 and TRBJ2-7, the CDR3 gives the full variable domain: SQTIHQWPATLVQPVGSPLSLECTVEGTSNPNLYWYRQAAGRGLQLLFYSVGIGQISSEVPQNLSASRPQDRQFILSSKKLLLSDSGFYLCAWNRDTSYEQYFGPGTRLTVT.

V is TRBV2 and J is TRBJ2-1; tentative D call: TRBD1 (6 bases). CDR1 SNHLY and CDR2 FYNNEI come from the germline V gene. Trimming took off 5 bases at V and 0 bases at J, with 11 bases between the two ends. The CDR3 is made up of 15 amino acids. This CDR3 reads CASSREGGSYNEQFF. CDR3 nucleotides: TGTGCCAGCAGTCGAGAAGGGGGCTCCTACAATGAGCAGTTCTTC.

The V and J genes are TRBV6-5 and TRBJ1-2; 10 nucleotides agree with TRBD1. The CDR3 runs 16 residues. V was clipped by 4 bases and J by 7 bases; unmatched bases: 12. The germline V gene encodes CDR1 MNHEY and CDR2 SVGAGI. DNA of the CDR3: TGTGCCAGCAGTTTGATACCGGGACAGGGGATGAGTGGCTACACCTTC. The encoded protein is CASSLIPGQGMSGYTF.

The DNA of the CDR3 is TGTGCCAGCCTGGCCGCCTATAATTCACCCCTCCACTTT. Protein: CASLAAYNSPLHF. The chain employs TRBV12-3 or TRBV12-4 and TRBJ1-6, with no clear D. The CDR3 spans 13 residues. The V end lost 8 bases, the J end lost 2 bases, and 7 bases lay between the germline ends.

The chain uses TRBV10-3 and TRBJ2-2; D may be TRBD1 (5 bases). CDR3 length: 14 amino acids. Germline V gives CDR1 ENHRY, CDR2 SYGVKD. Trimming took off 6 bases at V and 3 bases at J, with 11 bases between the two ends. The CDR3 loop is CAIRETTDTGELFF. As DNA, the CDR3 is TGTGCCATCAGGGAGACGACAGACACCGGGGAGCTGTTTTTT.

This clone was counted once. The V call is TRBV12-5, the J call TRBJ1-1; no definite D call. The CDR3 spans 13 residues. Trimming shortened V by 6 bases and J by 5 bases, and 13 bases separated the two germline ends. Germline CDR1 reads LGHNT; CDR2 reads FRNRAP. The chain's CDR3 is CASGLDSGTEAFF. The CDR3 DNA follows: TGTGCTAGTGGCCTAGACTCGGGGACTGAAGCTTTCTTT.

This clone was seen just once. V gene TRBV6-1 combines with J gene TRBJ2-3; a weak D match, TRBD2 (5 bases). CDR1 and CDR2 (germline): MNHNS, SASEGT. This CDR3 has 14 residues. V shed 1 base and J shed 8 bases, with 13 bases lying between them. This chain's CDR3 is CASSEVRGGSTQYF. CDR3 DNA: TGTGCCAGCAGTGAAGTACGAGGTGGGAGTACGCAGTATTTT.

CDR3 protein: CASSEGARQGGTEAFF. CDR3 bases: TGTGCCAGCAGTGAAGGGGCCCGGCAGGGGGGAACTGAAGCTTTCTTT. The chain combines TRBV2 with TRBJ1-1; 7 bases match TRBD1. Trimming removed 1 base from V and 5 bases from J; junction bases left unmatched: 10. This CDR3 region has 16 residues. Germline V gene sequence: CDR1 SNHLY, CDR2 FYNNEI.

The chain couples TRBV27 to TRBJ2-7, with TRBD1 matching 8 bases. This CDR3 contains 20 residues. Germline CDR1 and CDR2: MNHEY and SMNVEV (reference sequence). Trimming cost V 1 base and J 1 base; bases outside gene matches: 18. The CDR3 region has the DNA TGTGCCAGCAGTTTATTGCCCACCTCCTTAGGACAGGGACCGTCCTACGAGCAGTACTTC. This encodes CASSLLPTSLGQGPSYEQYF.